The rows below give T cell receptor beta chains drawn from one sample of a study of identical twins. TCRdb recomputed calls from the 5' RACE reads with MiXCR, one row per CDR3 protein. This sample has approximately 250,000 distinct CDR3 sequences, with 6.5% to 8% found just once. These records were also assigned to another study, of T cells expressing NK-cell markers.

The sequencing sample was made of CD8+ T cells sorted from blood. The receptors originated from a young woman in good health. Both conserved end residues are part of each CDR3. A D gene is named only where the DNA matches it firmly. Only part of the rows carry a size: once, few, many, or a class if the clone is expanded.

cdr3_aa | cdr3_nt | clone_size | v_call | d_call | j_call
CASSYLGEEYF | TGTGCCAGCAGTTACTTGGGAGAGGAGTATTTT | - | TRBV6-5 | - | TRBJ2-3
CASSHTNEQFF | TGTGCCAGCAGTCATACCAATGAGCAGTTCTTC | - | TRBV12-3/TRBV12-4 | - | TRBJ2-1
CAWRVGVTGELFF | TGTGCCTGGAGAGTCGGGGTTACCGGGGAGCTGTTTTTT | few | TRBV30 | - | TRBJ2-2
CASSYSTGLQETQYF | TGTGCCAGCAGTTACTCGACAGGGTTGCAGGAGACCCAGTACTTC | many | TRBV6-5 | TRBD1 | TRBJ2-5
CSVARVNTEAFF | TGCAGCGTCGCCAGGGTGAACACTGAAGCTTTCTTT | - | TRBV29-1 | - | TRBJ1-1
CASSLWRDPQSDTQYF | TGTGCCAGCAGCTTATGGCGGGACCCCCAAAGTGATACGCAGTATTTT | few | TRBV11-2 | - | TRBJ2-3
CASSPTGTGISYEQYF | TGTGCCAGCAGTCCAACCGGGACAGGGATTTCCTACGAGCAGTACTTC | few | TRBV12-3/TRBV12-4 | TRBD1 | TRBJ2-7
CASSQPTQGYYSPLHF | TGTGCCAGCAGCCAACCGACACAGGGATACTATTCACCCCTCCACTTT | many | TRBV3-1 | - | TRBJ1-6
CASSYEGGAEAFF | TGTGCCAGCAGTTACGAAGGGGGAGCTGAAGCTTTCTTT | few | TRBV6-6 | - | TRBJ1-1
CSATYWGGKETYEQYF | TGCAGTGCTACATACTGGGGAGGAAAAGAAACCTACGAGCAGTACTTC | few | TRBV20-1 | - | TRBJ2-7
CCARPDSSITTDTQYF | TGCTGTGCTAGACCTGACAGTTCGATCACCACAGATACGCAGTATTTT | few | TRBV20-1 | - | TRBJ2-3
CASSFRPGLSSTDTQYF | TGTGCCAGCAGCTTCCGCCCGGGACTGTCTAGCACAGATACGCAGTATTTT | - | TRBV7-8 | - | TRBJ2-3
CASSGLGGNEQFF | TGTGCCAGCAGTGGACTTGGGGGCAATGAGCAGTTCTTC | few | TRBV9 | - | TRBJ2-1
CASSSEARGFYNEQFF | TGCGCCAGCAGCTCGGAAGCTCGCGGTTTCTACAATGAGCAGTTCTTC | few | TRBV5-1 | - | TRBJ2-1
CATSAGTDNPYEQYF | TGTGCCACCAGCGCCGGGACTGATAATCCCTACGAGCAGTACTTC | few | TRBV15 | - | TRBJ2-7
CASRPGTVSYEQYF | TGCGCCAGCAGACCCGGGACAGTCTCCTACGAGCAGTACTTC | few | TRBV5-1 | TRBD1 | TRBJ2-7
CASSLEGTGLTHNSPLHF | TGTGCCAGCAGTTTAGAAGGGACAGGGCTTACTCATAATTCACCCCTCCACTTT | few | TRBV27 | TRBD1 | TRBJ1-6
CSATFLLGPYEQFF | TGCAGTGCTACTTTTTTACTAGGACCCTATGAGCAGTTCTTC | - | TRBV20-1 | - | TRBJ2-1
CSARARLAGLAYEQYF | TGCAGTGCTAGAGCCAGACTAGCGGGGCTAGCCTACGAGCAGTACTTC | many | TRBV20-1 | TRBD2 | TRBJ2-7
CASSQESSGGYEQYF | TGCGCCAGCAGCCAAGAATCCAGCGGGGGCTACGAGCAGTACTTC | few | TRBV4-1 | TRBD2 | TRBJ2-7
CASSSWTSGGASGANVLTF | TGTGCCAGCAGTTCATGGACTAGCGGGGGGGCGAGTGGGGCCAACGTCCTGACTTTC | few | TRBV6-2/TRBV6-3 | TRBD2 | TRBJ2-6
CASSVGGGSVEQYF | TGTGCCAGCAGCGTAGGCGGCGGGAGTGTCGAGCAGTACTTC | - | TRBV9 | TRBD2 | TRBJ2-7
CASRTGVFWEQYF | TGTGCCAGCAGAACAGGGGTCTTCTGGGAGCAGTACTTC | few | TRBV2 | TRBD1 | TRBJ2-7
CASSRPGTGHYEQYF | TGTGCCAGCAGCCGCCCCGGGACAGGGCACTACGAGCAGTACTTC | few | TRBV13 | TRBD1 | TRBJ2-7
CASNFLRDPLSYNEQFF | TGCGCCAGCAACTTTCTGCGGGACCCGCTCTCCTACAATGAGCAGTTCTTC | few | TRBV5-1 | - | TRBJ2-1
CASDRGAQNTEAFF | TGTGCCAGCGACCGGGGGGCGCAGAACACTGAAGCTTTCTTT | few | TRBV5-8 | - | TRBJ1-1
CASRGGNYEQYF | TGTGCCTCCAGGGGCGGGAACTACGAGCAGTACTTC | few | TRBV27 | - | TRBJ2-7
CASSLAGTGRTFAEAFF | TGTGCCAGCAGCTTAGCCGGGACAGGACGAACGTTCGCTGAAGCTTTCTTT | many | TRBV7-9 | TRBD1 | TRBJ1-1
CASSLSPGEQFF | TGTGCCAGCAGTTTATCGCCGGGTGAGCAGTTCTTC | few | TRBV12-3/TRBV12-4 | - | TRBJ2-1
CASPRSAGEQFF | TGTGCCAGCCCGAGATCAGCCGGGGAGCAGTTCTTC | few | TRBV2 | - | TRBJ2-1
CSAFHRGTEQFF | TGCAGCGCCTTCCACAGGGGGACTGAGCAGTTCTTC | - | TRBV29-1 | TRBD1 | TRBJ2-1
CASKSLGCQPQHF | TGTGCCAGCAAATCCCTAGGGTGCCAGCCCCAGCATTTT | many | TRBV6-7 | - | TRBJ1-5
CASRIAELTGELFF | TGTGCCAGCAGAATAGCGGAGCTCACCGGGGAGCTGTTTTTT | many | TRBV12-3/TRBV12-4 | - | TRBJ2-2
CASSPGTEGGQPQHF | TGTGCCAGCAGCCCAGGGACAGAGGGGGGTCAGCCCCAGCATTTT | - | TRBV6-2/TRBV6-3 | TRBD1 | TRBJ1-5
CASSLGLVSTDTQYF | TGTGCCAGCAGTCTGGGACTAGTGTCTACAGATACGCAGTATTTT | few | TRBV27 | TRBD2 | TRBJ2-3
CASNSGTAQETQYF | TGTGCCAGCAACTCCGGGACAGCGCAAGAGACCCAGTACTTC | many | TRBV2 | TRBD1 | TRBJ2-5
CSATYVLGAQYF | TGCAGTGCTACCTACGTCCTCGGTGCGCAGTATTTT | few | TRBV20-1 | - | TRBJ2-3
CSVEGRSTEAFF | TGCAGCGTTGAGGGCAGGAGCACTGAAGCTTTCTTT | - | TRBV29-1 | - | TRBJ1-1
CATCQRPGESSYEQYF | TGTGCCACCTGCCAACGGCCCGGGGAGAGCTCCTACGAGCAGTACTTC | - | TRBV3-1 | - | TRBJ2-7
CASGGKSTEAFF | TGTGCTAGTGGGGGAAAAAGCACTGAAGCTTTCTTT | - | TRBV12-5 | - | TRBJ1-1
CASSQDEVSYEQYF | TGCGCCAGCAGCCAAGATGAAGTCTCCTACGAGCAGTACTTC | few | TRBV4-3 | - | TRBJ2-7
CASSLGTRYYNEQFF | TGTGCCAGCAGTCTGGGGACTAGATACTACAATGAGCAGTTCTTC | - | TRBV7-9 | TRBD2 | TRBJ2-1
CASSFGGAPTGANVLTF | TGTGCCAGCAGCTTCGGGGGGGCGCCGACTGGGGCCAACGTCCTGACTTTC | few | TRBV7-9 | TRBD2 | TRBJ2-6
CASSEGTGGTGELFF | TGTGCCAGCAGCGAAGGGACAGGGGGCACCGGGGAGCTGTTTTTT | many | TRBV7-8 | TRBD1 | TRBJ2-2
CASSFWEYGNEQYF | TGTGCCAGCAGCTTCTGGGAGTATGGCAACGAGCAGTACTTC | many | TRBV7-9 | - | TRBJ2-7
CASSSTSGSAKNIQYF | TGTGCCAGCAGTTCTACTAGCGGGAGTGCCAAAAACATTCAGTACTTC | - | TRBV2 | TRBD2 | TRBJ2-4
CASSPGLERETQYF | TGTGCCAGCAGTCCCGGACTAGAACGAGAGACCCAGTACTTC | many | TRBV27 | TRBD2 | TRBJ2-5
CASSQNRQISGNTIYF | TGTGCCAGCAGCCAAAATCGACAGATCTCTGGAAACACCATATATTTT | many | TRBV14 | - | TRBJ1-3
CSARSGSPYNEQFF | TGCAGTGCTAGAAGCGGGAGCCCCTACAATGAGCAGTTCTTC | many | TRBV20-1 | TRBD2 | TRBJ2-1
CASSLEEAAMNTEAFF | TGCGCCAGCAGCTTGGAGGAGGCAGCCATGAACACTGAAGCTTTCTTT | few | TRBV5-1 | - | TRBJ1-1
CASSLQGQGVVEQFF | TGTGCCAGCAGCTTACAGGGACAGGGGGTAGTTGAGCAGTTCTTC | - | TRBV7-3 | TRBD1 | TRBJ2-1
CASRAGQGGYEQYF | TGTGCCAGCAGGGCCGGACAGGGAGGGTACGAGCAGTACTTC | many | TRBV6-1 | - | TRBJ2-7
CASGFVLSDEQYF | TGTGCCAGCGGTTTTGTCCTCTCCGACGAGCAGTACTTC | - | TRBV12-3/TRBV12-4 | - | TRBJ2-7
CASSDKGASNQPQHF | TGTGCCAGCAGCGACAAGGGGGCCTCCAATCAGCCCCAGCATTTT | many | TRBV11-2 | TRBD1 | TRBJ1-5
CASNPPGLTYEQYF | TGCGCCAGCAACCCTCCGGGACTAACCTACGAGCAGTACTTC | many | TRBV5-1 | TRBD2 | TRBJ2-7
CASSQDQGSGNTEAFF | TGCGCCAGCAGCCAAGATCAGGGAAGTGGGAACACTGAAGCTTTCTTT | many | TRBV4-3 | - | TRBJ1-1
CASSLSKVTGRDTQYF | TGTGCCAGCAGTTTATCGAAAGTGACAGGGCGGGATACGCAGTATTTT | few | TRBV27 | TRBD1 | TRBJ2-3
CASSLRGHSWLNTEAFF | TGTGCCAGCAGCTTAAGAGGGCACTCTTGGTTGAACACTGAAGCTTTCTTT | few | TRBV5-8 | - | TRBJ1-1
CASSYLAGSGHTDTQYF | TGTGCCAGCAGTTACCTGGCTGGAAGCGGACACACAGATACGCAGTATTTT | - | TRBV6-2/TRBV6-3 | - | TRBJ2-3
CASSLPNRADTQYF | TGTGCCAGCAGTTTGCCTAATCGGGCAGATACGCAGTATTTT | - | TRBV12-3/TRBV12-4 | - | TRBJ2-3